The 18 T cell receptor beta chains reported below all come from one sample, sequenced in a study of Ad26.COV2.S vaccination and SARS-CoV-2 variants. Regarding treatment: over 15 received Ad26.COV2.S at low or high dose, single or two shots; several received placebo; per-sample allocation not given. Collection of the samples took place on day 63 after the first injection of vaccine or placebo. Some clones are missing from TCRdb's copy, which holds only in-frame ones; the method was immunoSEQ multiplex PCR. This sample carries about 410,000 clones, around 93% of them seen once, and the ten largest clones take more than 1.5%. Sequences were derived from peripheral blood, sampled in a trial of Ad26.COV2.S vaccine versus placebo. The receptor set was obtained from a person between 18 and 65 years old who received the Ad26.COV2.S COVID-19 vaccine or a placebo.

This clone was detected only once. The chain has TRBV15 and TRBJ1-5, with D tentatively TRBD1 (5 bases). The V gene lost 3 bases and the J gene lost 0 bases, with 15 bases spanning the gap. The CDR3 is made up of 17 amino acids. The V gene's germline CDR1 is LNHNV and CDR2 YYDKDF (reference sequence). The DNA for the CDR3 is TGTGCCACCAGCAGCCGGACAAGTCCTTCTAGCAATCAGCCCCAGCATTTT. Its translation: CATSSRTSPSSNQPQHF.

This chain's CDR3 is CASSSTIDRGDNQPQHF. The CDR3, as DNA: TGTGCCAGCAGTTCCACCATTGACAGGGGGGACAATCAGCCCCAGCATTTT. The chain uses TRBV6-2 or TRBV6-3 and TRBJ1-5, with 9 bases matching TRBD1. V dropped 4 bases and J dropped 3; count of bases not matched to a gene: 10. The CDR3 spans 17 residues. Germline V gene data show CDR1 as MNHEY and CDR2 as SVGEGT.

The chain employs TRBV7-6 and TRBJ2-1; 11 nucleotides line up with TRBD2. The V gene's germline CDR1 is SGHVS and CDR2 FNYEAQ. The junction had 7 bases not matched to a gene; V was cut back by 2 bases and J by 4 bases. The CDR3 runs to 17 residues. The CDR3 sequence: CASSLRQTSGEYNEQFF. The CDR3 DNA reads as TGTGCCAGCAGCTTACGACAGACTAGCGGGGAATACAATGAGCAGTTCTTC.

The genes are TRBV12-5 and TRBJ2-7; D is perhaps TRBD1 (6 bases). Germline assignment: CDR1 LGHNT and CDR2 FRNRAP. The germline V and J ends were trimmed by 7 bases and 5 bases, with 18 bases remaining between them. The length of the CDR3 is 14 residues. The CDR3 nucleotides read TGTGCTAGTGCCCATAATACAGGGAACCACGAGCAGTACTTC. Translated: CASAHNTGNHEQYF. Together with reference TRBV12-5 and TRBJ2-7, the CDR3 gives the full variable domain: DARVTQTPRHKVTEMGQEVTMRCQPILGHNTVFWYRQTMMQGLELLAYFRNRAPLDDSGMPKDRFSAEMPDATLATLKIQPSEPRDSAVYFCASAHNTGNHEQYFGPGTRLTVT.

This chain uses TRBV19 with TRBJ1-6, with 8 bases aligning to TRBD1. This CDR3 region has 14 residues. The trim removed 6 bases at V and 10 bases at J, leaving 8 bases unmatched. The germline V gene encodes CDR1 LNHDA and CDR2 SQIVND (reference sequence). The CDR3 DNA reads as TGTGCCAGTAGAATGACAGGGGCGGAATCACCCCTCCACTTT. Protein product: CASRMTGAESPLHF.

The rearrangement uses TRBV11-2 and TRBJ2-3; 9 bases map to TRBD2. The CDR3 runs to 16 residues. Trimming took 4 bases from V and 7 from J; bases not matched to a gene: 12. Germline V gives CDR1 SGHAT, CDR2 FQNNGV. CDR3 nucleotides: TGTGCCAGCAGCTCACTAGCGGGCCCGCCCGGCTATACGCAGTATTTT. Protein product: CASSSLAGPPGYTQYF. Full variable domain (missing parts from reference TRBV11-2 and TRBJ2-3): EAGVAQSPRYKIIEKRQSVAFWCNPISGHATLYWYQQILGQGPKLLIQFQNNGVVDDSQLPKDRFSAERLKGVDSTLKIQPAKLEDSAVYLCASSSLAGPPGYTQYFGPGTRLTVL.

DNA of the CDR3: TGTGCCAGCAGTCCCCGCGGACGGGGTGAGCAGTTCTTC. It codes for CASSPRGRGEQFF. The rearrangement links TRBV12-3 or TRBV12-4 to TRBJ2-1; perhaps TRBD2 as D (5 bases). Trimming removed 5 bases at V and 9 bases at J, with 14 bases between. The CDR3 runs to 13 residues.

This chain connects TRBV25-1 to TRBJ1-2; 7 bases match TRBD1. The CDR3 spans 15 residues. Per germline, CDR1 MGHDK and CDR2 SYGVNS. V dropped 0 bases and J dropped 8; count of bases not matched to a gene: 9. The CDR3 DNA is TGTGCCAGCAGTGAATATCCCAGGGGGGACGGCGGCTACACCTTC. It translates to CASSEYPRGDGGYTF.

For the CDR3, the DNA is TGTGCCAGCAGCCAAAGGACAGGGATCCATGGCTACACCTTC. Its protein product is CASSQRTGIHGYTF. The rearrangement links TRBV7-2 to TRBJ1-2, with 8 positions matching TRBD1. This CDR3 has 14 residues. V was clipped by 5 bases and J by 6 bases; unmatched bases: 8. Germline lookup yields CDR1 SGHTA and CDR2 FQGNSA.

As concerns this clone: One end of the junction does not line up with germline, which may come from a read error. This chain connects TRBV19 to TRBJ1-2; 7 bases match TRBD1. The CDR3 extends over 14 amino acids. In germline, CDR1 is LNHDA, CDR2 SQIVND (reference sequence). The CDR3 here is CASNIQGPNYGYTF. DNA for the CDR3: TGTGCCAGTAATATACAGGGGCCTAACTATGGCTACACCTTC.

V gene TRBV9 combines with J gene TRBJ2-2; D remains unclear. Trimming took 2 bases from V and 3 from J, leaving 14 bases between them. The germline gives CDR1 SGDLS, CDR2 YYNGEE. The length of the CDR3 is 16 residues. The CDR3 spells CASSVLGYGYTGELFF. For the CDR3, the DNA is TGTGCCAGCAGCGTGTTGGGTTACGGGTACACCGGGGAGCTGTTTTTT.

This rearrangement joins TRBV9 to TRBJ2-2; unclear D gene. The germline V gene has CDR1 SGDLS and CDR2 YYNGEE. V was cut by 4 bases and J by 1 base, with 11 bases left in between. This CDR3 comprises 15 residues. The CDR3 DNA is TGTGCCAGCAGCCACCGGACGGGGAACACCGGGGAGCTGTTTTTT. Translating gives CASSHRTGNTGELFF.

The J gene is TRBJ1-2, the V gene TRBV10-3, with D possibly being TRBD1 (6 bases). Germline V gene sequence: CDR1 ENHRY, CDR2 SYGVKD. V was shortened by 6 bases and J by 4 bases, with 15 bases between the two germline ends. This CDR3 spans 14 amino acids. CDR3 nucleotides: TGTGCCATCAGCGGCACAGGGAACGGCTATGGCTACACCTTC. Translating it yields CAISGTGNGYGYTF.

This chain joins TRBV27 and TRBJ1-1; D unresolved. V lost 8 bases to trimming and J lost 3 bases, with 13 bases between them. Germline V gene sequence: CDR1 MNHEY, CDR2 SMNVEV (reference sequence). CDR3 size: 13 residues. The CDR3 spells CASGQIADTEAFF. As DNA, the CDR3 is TGTGCCAGCGGGCAGATCGCCGACACTGAAGCTTTCTTT.

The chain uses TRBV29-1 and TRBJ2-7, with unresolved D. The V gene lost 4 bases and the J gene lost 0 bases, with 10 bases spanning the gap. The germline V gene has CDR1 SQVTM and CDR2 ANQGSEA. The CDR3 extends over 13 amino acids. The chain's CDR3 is CSVVQYSSYEQYF. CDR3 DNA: TGCAGCGTTGTGCAGTATAGCTCCTACGAGCAGTACTTC.

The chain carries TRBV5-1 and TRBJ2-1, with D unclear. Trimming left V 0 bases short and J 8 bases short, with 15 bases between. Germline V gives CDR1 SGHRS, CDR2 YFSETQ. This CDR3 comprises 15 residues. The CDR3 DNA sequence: TGCGCCAGCAGCTTGGAGGGCGGCCCTACGGATGAGCAGTTCTTC. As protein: CASSLEGGPTDEQFF.

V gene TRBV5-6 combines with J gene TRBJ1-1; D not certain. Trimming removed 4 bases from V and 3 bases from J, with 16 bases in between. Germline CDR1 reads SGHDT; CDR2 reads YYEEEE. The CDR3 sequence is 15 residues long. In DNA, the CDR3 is TGTGCCAGCAGCCCCCGCCGGGCCGGGGACACTGAAGCTTTCTTT. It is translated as CASSPRRAGDTEAFF.

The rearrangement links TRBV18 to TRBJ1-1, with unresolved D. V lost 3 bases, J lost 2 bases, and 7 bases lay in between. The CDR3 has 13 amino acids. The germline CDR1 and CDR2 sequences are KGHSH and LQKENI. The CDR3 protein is CASSPGKNTEAFF. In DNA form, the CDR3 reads TGTGCCAGCTCACCGGGTAAAAACACTGAAGCTTTCTTT.